This is a list of T cell receptor beta chains from one sample in a study of shared clonotypes between healthy human individuals. Generated by immunoSEQ multiplex PCR, the TCRdb table keeps only in-frame clones and is missing some. The data show 2.3 million or so clones, 90% to 95% seen once. Specimen: naive CD4+ T cells from PBMCs. The source is a man in his late teens or twenties in good health. Some clones in this sample may be carry-over from other donors' samples. The CDR3 runs from the conserved cysteine through the conserved F or W. The D gene is left open where the match is weak. Expanded clones are given a class, and other clones once, few, many or no size at all.

j_call v_call d_call clone_size cdr3_nt cdr3_aa
TRBJ2-7 TRBV5-1 TRBD1 . TGCGCCAGCAGCTCAGGTCCACCGGGACAGGGGTCCTACGAGCAGTACTTC CASSSGPPGQGSYEQYF
TRBJ2-5 TRBV5-1 TRBD1 . TGCGCCAGCAGCTTAGGGGGCGCAGAGACCCAGTACTTC CASSLGGAETQYF
TRBJ2-7 TRBV7-6 TRBD2 . TGTGCCAGCAGCCCCCGGACTAGCGGTCTCTACGAGCAGTACTTC CASSPRTSGLYEQYF
TRBJ2-3 TRBV28 . . TGTGCCAGCAGTTTACCTGCGGGGATGCAGTATTTT CASSLPAGMQYF
TRBJ2-1 TRBV4-2 . . TGTGCCAGCAGCCCTGTAAGGCTCCATGAGCAGTTCTTC CASSPVRLHEQFF
TRBJ1-3 TRBV27 . . TGTGCCAGCTCAGGGATTGTGGACACCATATATTTT CASSGIVDTIYF
TRBJ1-5 TRBV18 . . TGTGCCAGCTCACCTGGCGGGGGCTATCAGCCCCAGCATTTT CASSPGGGYQPQHF
TRBJ1-5 TRBV28 . . TGTGCCACCAAAATCGGACAGTACAATCAGCCCCAGCATTTT CATKIGQYNQPQHF
TRBJ2-3 TRBV29-1 TRBD2 . TGCAGCTCCCGAGCGGGAGGGGTCACAGATACGCAGTATTTT CSSRAGGVTDTQYF
TRBJ2-5 TRBV4-2 TRBD2 once TGTGCCAGCAGCCGGGGTGGGACTAGCGGGAGGTGGCTTTTGGAGACCCAGTACTTC CASSRGGTSGRWLLETQYF
TRBJ2-7 TRBV5-4 TRBD2 . TGTGCCAGCAGCACCGGGACTAGCGGGATGGCCTACGAGCAGTACTTC CASSTGTSGMAYEQYF
TRBJ2-3 TRBV18 TRBD2 . TGTGCCAGCTCACCACTCGGTTCGGGGAGGGCAGTCGATACGCAGTATTTT CASSPLGSGRAVDTQYF
TRBJ1-3 TRBV2 . . TGTGCCAGCAGTGACGAGGAATCTGGAAACACCATATATTTT CASSDEESGNTIYF
TRBJ2-7 TRBV5-1 . . TGCGCCAGCAGCAACCCGGGACAGAGCGGGACGCAGTACTTC CASSNPGQSGTQYF
TRBJ2-5 TRBV5-1 . . TGCGCCAGCAGCTTACAGGGCTCCCCCCAAGAGACCCAGTACTTC CASSLQGSPQETQYF
TRBJ2-7 TRBV2 TRBD2 . TGTGCCAGCCGATGGACTAGCGTCTACGAGCAGTACTTC CASRWTSVYEQYF
TRBJ2-5 TRBV27 TRBD2 . TGTGCCAGCAGTTCCAGTAGACTAGCGGGAGGGACCCAGTACTTC CASSSSRLAGGTQYF
TRBJ2-7 TRBV11-2 . . TGTGCCAGCAGCTCCAAAACTAGTTACGAGCAGTACTTC CASSSKTSYEQYF
TRBJ2-6 TRBV7-6 . . TGTGCCAGCAGCTTTCCCTCTGGGGCCAACGTCCTGACTTTC CASSFPSGANVLTF
TRBJ2-3 TRBV28 TRBD1 . TGTGCCAGCAGCCCGCAGGACAGGGCCACAGATACGCAGTATTTT CASSPQDRATDTQYF
TRBJ2-1 TRBV7-2 . . TGTGCCAGCAGCCCCCAAGCTAGCGCCCATAGCTCCTACAATGAGCAGTTCTTC CASSPQASAHSSYNEQFF
TRBJ1-1 TRBV19 . . TGTGCCAGTAGCAAGCTGGCGGGGGCAGGGGCTTTCTTT CASSKLAGAGAFF
TRBJ1-2 TRBV5-6 TRBD1 . TGTGCCAGCAGCCGACAGGGGCGGGCTGGCTACACCTTC CASSRQGRAGYTF
TRBJ2-7 TRBV28 TRBD1 . TGTGCCAGCAGTTTATCCAGGGGGCTAGGCGAGCAGTACTTC CASSLSRGLGEQYF